Reported below is one TCR beta chain. Its target is not known. This record comes from a study of T cell responses to AZD1222 COVID-19 vaccine. Study-level results: Breadth and depth of Spike-specific TCRs rose after two AZD1222 doses. White British donors predominated, females outnumbered males, and clonal diversity was possibly underestimated.

The CDR3 has 14 amino acids. V lost 5 bases and J 4 bases, leaving 14 bases between the germline ends. The germline V gene has CDR1 KGHSH and CDR2 LQKENI. Generated by immunoSEQ multiplex PCR, the TCRdb table keeps only in-frame clones and is missing some. The table shows about 100,000 clones, with just under 90% occurring only once. The sample consisted of peripheral blood, taken on day 0 of AZD1222 vaccination. This chain links TRBV18 with TRBJ1-2; D is possibly TRBD1 (5 bases). The clonotype originates from an adult in good health. The chain's CDR3 is CASSEGSGVYGYTF. CDR3 DNA sequence: TGTGCCAGCTCAGAAGGTTCGGGGGTCTATGGCTACACCTTC.